This entry features one T cell receptor beta chain sequence. What it recognizes is unknown. These data belong to a study of cytomegalovirus exposure and HLA in healthy donors. Study-wide findings and caveats: It was reported that TCR beta sequences correctly inferred the HLA-A and HLA-B alleles for most subjects. Differences between HLA loci emerged in a later analysis of TCR association rates, with DRB1 most and HLA-C fewest. The records held CMV serostatus as the only immune exposure information.

The PCR employed 60 Vbeta primers together with 13 Jbeta primers. Some clones are missing from TCRdb's copy, which holds only in-frame ones; the method was immunoSEQ multiplex PCR. This table holds 150,000 to 200,000 clones, roughly 79% found once. V was shortened by 1 base and J by 4 bases, with 9 bases between the two germline ends. In germline, CDR1 is MGHDK, CDR2 SYGVNS. CDR3 length: 14 amino acids. The sample consisted of PBMCs. This chain links TRBV25-1 with TRBJ2-3; D may be TRBD2 (6 bases). The source of this sequence is a woman in her thirties or forties in good health and CMV-seronegative. CDR3 in DNA: TGTGCCAGCAGTGAATTGGGGGGAGCAGATACGCAGTATTTT. It yields the protein CASSELGGADTQYF. The full variable domain, in which reference TRBV25-1 and TRBJ2-3 provide the parts outside the CDR3, is EADIYQTPRYLVIGTGKKITLECSQTMGHDKMYWYQQDPGMELHLIHYSYGVNSTEKGDLSSESTVSRIRTEHFPLTLESARPSHTSQYLCASSELGGADTQYFGPGTRLTVL.